These T cell receptor beta chains were read from a single sample in a study of blood T cell repertoires in COVID-19. TCRdb's table, derived via immunoSEQ multiplex PCR, lists solely in-frame clones and lacks some. The sample comprises 130,000 to 150,000 clones, 84% of which are singletons, and approximately 38% rests with the top ten. Sequencing used peripheral blood. Receptors originate from a human donor in a cohort sampled during active COVID-19. Both conserved end residues are part of each CDR3. A D gene is named only where the DNA matches it firmly. Size values are once, few and many counts, or a class for expanded clones, and some rows have none.

>TRBD1|.|TRBJ1-1|TRBV19
CVSDRGWENTEAFF
TGTGTCAGCGACAGGGGGTGGGAGAACACTGAAGCTTTCTTT
>TRBD1|once|TRBJ2-7|TRBV2
CASRDRGGIEQYF
TGTGCCAGCAGGGACAGGGGTGGGATCGAGCAGTACTTC
>TRBD2|.|TRBJ2-3|TRBV6-4
CASSDSAGRADTQYF
TGTGCCAGCAGTGACTCGGCGGGGAGGGCAGATACGCAGTATTTT
>.|few|TRBJ1-2|TRBV7-6
CASSPGSRQFFYGYTF
TGTGCCAGCAGCCCTGGTTCGAGACAATTTTTCTATGGCTACACCTTC
>.|.|TRBJ1-2|TRBV30
CAWSRGRALNYGYTF
TGTGCCTGGAGTAGGGGCAGGGCCCTCAACTATGGCTACACCTTC
>.|.|TRBJ2-7|TRBV19
CASSRSAYEQYF
TGTGCCAGTAGTCGGTCGGCCTACGAGCAGTACTTC
>TRBD1|.|TRBJ1-3|TRBV29-1
CSAGDSRGNTIYF
TGCAGCGCCGGGGACAGTCGAGGAAACACCATATATTTT
>.|.|TRBJ1-2|TRBV28
CASSLEGGYGYTF
TGTGCCAGCAGTTTAGAGGGTGGGTATGGCTACACCTTC
>.|.|TRBJ1-5|TRBV7-2
CASSPGVGSNQPQHF
TGTGCCAGCAGCCCCGGGGTGGGGAGCAATCAGCCCCAGCATTTT
>TRBD1|few|TRBJ1-1|TRBV5-1
CASSLAGTGVIVTEAFF
TGCGCCAGCAGCTTGGCCGGGACAGGGGTAATTGTGACTGAAGCTTTCTTT
>.|once|TRBJ1-1|TRBV4-1
CASSQESGGTEAFF
TGCGCCAGCAGCCAAGAATCGGGGGGCACTGAAGCTTTCTTT
>TRBD1|few|TRBJ2-5|TRBV14
CASSDRGTQYF
TGTGCCAGCAGCGACAGGGGGACCCAGTACTTC
>.|.|TRBJ1-1|TRBV27
CASGLPGGTEAFF
TGTGCCAGCGGACTTCCCGGTGGGACTGAAGCTTTCTTT
>.|.|TRBJ1-6|TRBV5-1
CASAAENSPLHF
TGCGCCAGCGCCGCTGAGAATTCACCCCTCCACTTT
>.|.|TRBJ1-1|TRBV9
CASSVESVNTEAFF
TGTGCCAGCAGCGTAGAGTCAGTGAACACTGAAGCTTTCTTT
>TRBD2|.|TRBJ2-5|TRBV5-1
CASSLEPSGGTETQYF
TGCGCCAGCAGCTTGGAACCTAGCGGGGGAACAGAGACCCAGTACTTC
>.|.|TRBJ1-4|TRBV7-8
CASLKGVPTTNEKLFF
TGTGCCAGCCTAAAGGGGGTACCCACAACTAATGAAAAACTGTTTTTT
>TRBD2|many|TRBJ2-2|TRBV7-2
CASSFTGRTTGELFF
TGTGCCAGCAGCTTCACCGGGAGGACCACCGGGGAGCTGTTTTTT
>.|.|TRBJ2-1|TRBV28
CASSLWGGGDDNEQFF
TGTGCCAGCAGTTTATGGGGCGGGGGCGACGACAATGAGCAGTTCTTC
>.|.|TRBJ1-5|TRBV21-1
CASSSGLEAGNQPQHF
TGTGCCAGCAGCAGTGGTCTGGAGGCGGGCAATCAGCCCCAGCATTTT